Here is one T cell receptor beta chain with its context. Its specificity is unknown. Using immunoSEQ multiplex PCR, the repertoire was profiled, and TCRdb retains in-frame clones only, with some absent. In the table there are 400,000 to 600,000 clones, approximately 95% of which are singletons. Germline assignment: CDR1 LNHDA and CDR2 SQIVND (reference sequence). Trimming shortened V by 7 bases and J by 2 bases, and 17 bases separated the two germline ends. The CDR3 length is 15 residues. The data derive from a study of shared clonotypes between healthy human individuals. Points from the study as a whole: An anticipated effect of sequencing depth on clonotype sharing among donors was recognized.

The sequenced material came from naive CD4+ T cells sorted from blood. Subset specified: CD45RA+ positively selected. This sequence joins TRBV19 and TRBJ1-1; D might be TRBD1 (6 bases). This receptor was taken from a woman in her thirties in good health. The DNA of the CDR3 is TGTGCCAGTAACTCCCCTGGACAGCCTAACACTGAAGCTTTCTTT. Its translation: CASNSPGQPNTEAFF.